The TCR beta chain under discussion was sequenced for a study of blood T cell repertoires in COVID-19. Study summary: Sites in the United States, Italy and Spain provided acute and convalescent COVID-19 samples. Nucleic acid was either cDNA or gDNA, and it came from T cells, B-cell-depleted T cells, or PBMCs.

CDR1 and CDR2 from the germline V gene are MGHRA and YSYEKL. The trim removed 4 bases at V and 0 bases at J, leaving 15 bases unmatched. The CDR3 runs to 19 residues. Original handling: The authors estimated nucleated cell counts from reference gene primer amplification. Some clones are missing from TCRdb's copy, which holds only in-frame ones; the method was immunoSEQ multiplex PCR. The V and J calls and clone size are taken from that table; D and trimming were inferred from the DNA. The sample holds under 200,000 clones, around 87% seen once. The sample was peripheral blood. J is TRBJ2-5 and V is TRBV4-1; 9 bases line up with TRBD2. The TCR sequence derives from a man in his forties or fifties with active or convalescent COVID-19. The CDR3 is CASSPPAGLAGQYQETQYF. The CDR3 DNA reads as TGCGCCAGCAGCCCACCTGCAGGCCTAGCGGGGCAGTACCAAGAGACCCAGTACTTC.